This is a list of T cell receptor beta chains from one sample in a study of CD4 T cell repertoires in COVID-19. This table comes from immunoSEQ multiplex PCR, and its TCRdb copy is limited to in-frame clones, with some not included. In the table there are more than 65,000 clones, 80% to 90% of which are singletons. The source material was CD4+ T cells from peripheral blood, sampled after recovery from COVID-19. The receptors come from a human donor who had COVID-19. CDR3s include the opening cysteine and the closing phenylalanine or tryptophan. The D gene is left open where the match is weak. Clone sizes are given selectively: once, few, many, or a class where the clone is expanded.

>-|TRBV5-4|TRBJ2-5|-
CASSLYTGIAQYF
TGTGCCAGCAGCTTGTATACGGGAATTGCCCAGTACTTC
>-|TRBV28|TRBJ1-5|-
CASSDNRIMQPQHF
TGTGCCAGCAGCGATAACAGGATAATGCAGCCCCAGCATTTT
>-|TRBV10-3|TRBJ1-2|-
CAISESPASGGYTF
TGTGCCATCAGTGAGTCGCCGGCCAGCGGTGGCTACACCTTC
>-|TRBV6-5|TRBJ1-5|-
CASRQDIAGGQPQHF
TGTGCCAGCAGGCAGGACATTGCTGGTGGGCAGCCCCAGCATTTT
>TRBD1|TRBV4-1|TRBJ1-6|-
CASSQILRQGVGRGNSPLHF
TGCGCCAGCAGCCAAATTCTCCGACAGGGGGTGGGGAGGGGTAATTCACCCCTCCACTTT
>TRBD1|TRBV19|TRBJ1-5|-
CASSARTGKNWEGNQPQHF
TGTGCCAGTAGTGCCAGGACAGGGAAGAATTGGGAGGGCAATCAGCCCCAGCATTTT
>TRBD1|TRBV5-8|TRBJ1-1|-
CASSLRDRAAFF
TGTGCCAGCAGCCTTCGTGACAGGGCAGCTTTCTTT
>-|TRBV12-3/TRBV12-4|TRBJ1-1|-
CASRSTGNTEAFF
TGTGCCAGCCGTTCTACAGGGAACACTGAAGCTTTCTTT
>TRBD1|TRBV30|TRBJ2-1|-
CAWSPLGTGFYNEQFF
TGTGCCTGGAGTCCGCTCGGGACAGGGTTCTACAATGAGCAGTTCTTC
>TRBD1|TRBV10-3|TRBJ2-5|-
CAISEPTGVGETQYF
TGTGCCATCAGTGAGCCTACAGGGGTGGGAGAGACCCAGTACTTC
>-|TRBV19|TRBJ1-1|-
CASSTSGPEAFF
TGTGCCAGTAGTACCTCAGGGCCCGAAGCTTTCTTT
>TRBD1|TRBV7-9|TRBJ1-2|-
CASSVGQGSNYGYTF
TGTGCCAGCAGCGTAGGACAGGGAAGTAACTATGGCTACACCTTC
>TRBD1|TRBV19|TRBJ2-1|-
CASSSPRDRGYNEQFF
TGTGCCAGTAGTAGCCCCCGGGACAGGGGATACAATGAGCAGTTCTTC
>TRBD1|TRBV7-8|TRBJ2-5|-
CASSEDRGLGETQYF
TGTGCCAGCAGCGAGGACAGGGGACTGGGGGAGACCCAGTACTTC
>-|TRBV6-5|TRBJ2-5|-
CASKRAGETQYF
TGTGCCAGCAAAAGGGCGGGCGAGACCCAGTACTTC
>-|TRBV27|TRBJ1-6|few
CASSGGLYSPLHF
TGTGCCAGCAGTGGTGGACTATATTCACCCCTCCACTTT
>TRBD2|TRBV9|TRBJ2-5|-
CASSVGGSGSPGTQYF
TGTGCCAGCAGCGTTGGGGGTAGCGGGAGCCCCGGGACCCAGTACTTC
>TRBD2|TRBV12-5|TRBJ2-1|-
CASGPLAGPNEQFF
TGTGCTAGTGGTCCTTTAGCGGGCCCCAATGAGCAGTTCTTC
>-|TRBV12-3/TRBV12-4|TRBJ2-5|-
CASGVGETQYF
TGTGCCAGCGGGGTGGGAGAGACCCAGTACTTC
>TRBD1|TRBV28|TRBJ2-7|-
CASSEGQRVYEQYF
TGTGCCAGCAGCGAGGGACAGAGGGTCTACGAGCAGTACTTC
>TRBD1|TRBV19|TRBJ2-7|-
CASSVDRASYEQYF
TGTGCCAGTAGCGTCGACAGGGCTAGTTACGAGCAGTACTTC
>-|TRBV5-1|TRBJ2-2|-
CASSLGQFSTGELFF
TGCGCCAGCAGCTTGGGACAGTTCTCCACCGGGGAGCTGTTTTTT